Listed here is a single T cell receptor (beta chain). The target antigen is unknown. The sample originates from a study of OX40 agonist ivuxolimab in advanced cancers. About the research overall: Patients were treated with intravenous ivuxolimab, dosed at 0.01 to 10 mg/kg and infused every 2 weeks. People in dose escalation had one of these cancers: hepatocellular carcinoma, melanoma, renal cell or head and neck cancer. Participants, about 83% male, averaged around 60 years of age, ranging from roughly 20 to 85.

TCRdb's table, derived via immunoSEQ multiplex PCR, lists solely in-frame clones and lacks some. The profile shows roughly 48,000 clones, roughly 89% of them singletons. Trimming cost V 4 bases and J 4 bases, with 23 bases left between them. The CDR3 sequence is 17 residues long. Germline lookup yields CDR1 SGHDT and CDR2 YYEEEE. General observations from the study: Partial responders at 0.1-3.0 mg/kg had among the lowest clonal expansion.

The rearrangement links TRBV5-6 to TRBJ1-2; D is undetermined. This clonotype was obtained from an adult with an advanced solid tumor such as melanoma, head and neck, liver or kidney cancer. Sequences were derived from CD4+ or CD8+ T cells sorted from blood, sampled in a trial of the OX40 agonist ivuxolimab. The CDR3 DNA reads TGTGCCAGCAGCCTCCCCATGGGGTTTAAAGTGGGCTATGGCTACACCTTC. Translation gives CASSLPMGFKVGYGYTF.